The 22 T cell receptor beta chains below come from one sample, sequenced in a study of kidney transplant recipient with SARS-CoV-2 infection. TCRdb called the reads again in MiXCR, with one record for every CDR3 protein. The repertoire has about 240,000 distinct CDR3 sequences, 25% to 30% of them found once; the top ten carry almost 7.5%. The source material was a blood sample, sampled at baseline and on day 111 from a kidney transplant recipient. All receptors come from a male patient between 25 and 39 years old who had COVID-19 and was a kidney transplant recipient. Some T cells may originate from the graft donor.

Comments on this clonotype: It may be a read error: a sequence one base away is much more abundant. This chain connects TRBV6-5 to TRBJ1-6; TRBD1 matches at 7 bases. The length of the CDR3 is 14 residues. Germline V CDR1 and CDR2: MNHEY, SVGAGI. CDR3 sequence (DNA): TGTGCCAGCAGTTCGGACAGGCAGAATTCACCCTTCCACTTT. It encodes CASSSDRQNSPFHF.

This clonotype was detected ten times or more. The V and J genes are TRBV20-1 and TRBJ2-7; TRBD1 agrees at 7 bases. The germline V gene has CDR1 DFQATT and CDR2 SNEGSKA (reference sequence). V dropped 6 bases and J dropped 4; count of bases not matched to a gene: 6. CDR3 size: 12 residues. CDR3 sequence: CSARQGGYEQYF. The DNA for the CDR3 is TGCAGTGCAAGACAGGGCGGGTACGAGCAGTACTTC.

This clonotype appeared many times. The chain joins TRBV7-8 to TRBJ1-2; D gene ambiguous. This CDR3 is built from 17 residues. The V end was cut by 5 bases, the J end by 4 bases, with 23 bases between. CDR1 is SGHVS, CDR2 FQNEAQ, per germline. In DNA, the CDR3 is TGTGCCAGCAGCAACGGCGTGTTTACCCGAAAGACCTATGGCTACACCTTC. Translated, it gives CASSNGVFTRKTYGYTF. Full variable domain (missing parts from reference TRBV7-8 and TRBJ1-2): GAGVSQSPRYKVAKRGQDVALRCDPISGHVSLFWYQQALGQGPEFLTYFQNEAQLDKSGLPSDRFFAERPEGSVSTLKIQRTQQEDSAVYLCASSNGVFTRKTYGYTFGSGTRLTVV.

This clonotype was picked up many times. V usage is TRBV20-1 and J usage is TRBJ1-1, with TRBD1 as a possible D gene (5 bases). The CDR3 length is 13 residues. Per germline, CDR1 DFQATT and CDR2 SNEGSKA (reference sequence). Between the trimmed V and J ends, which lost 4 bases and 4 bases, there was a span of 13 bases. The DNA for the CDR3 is TGCAGTGCTAAGGAGGGGTCGAGCACTGAAGCTTTCTTT. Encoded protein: CSAKEGSSTEAFF.

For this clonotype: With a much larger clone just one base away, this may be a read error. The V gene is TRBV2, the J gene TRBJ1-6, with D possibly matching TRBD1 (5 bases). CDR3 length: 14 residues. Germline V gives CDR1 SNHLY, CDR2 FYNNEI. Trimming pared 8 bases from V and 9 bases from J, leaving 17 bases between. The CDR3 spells CASQLPGRFSPLHF. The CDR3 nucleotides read TGTGCCAGCCAACTGCCGGGACGATTTTCACCCCTCCACTTT.

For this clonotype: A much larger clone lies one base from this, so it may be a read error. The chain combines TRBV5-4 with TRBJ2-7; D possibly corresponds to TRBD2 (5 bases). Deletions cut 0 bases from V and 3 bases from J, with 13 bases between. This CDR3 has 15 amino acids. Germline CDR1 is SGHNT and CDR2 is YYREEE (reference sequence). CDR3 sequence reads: CASSLVTGSLYEQYF. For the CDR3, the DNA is TGTGCCAGCAGCTTGGTAACGGGAAGCCTCTACGAGCAGTACTTC.

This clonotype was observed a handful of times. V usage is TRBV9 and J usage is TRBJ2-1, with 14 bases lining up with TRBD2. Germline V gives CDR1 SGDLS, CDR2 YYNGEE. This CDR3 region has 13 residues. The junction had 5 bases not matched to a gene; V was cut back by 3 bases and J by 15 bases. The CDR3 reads CASSGTSGRSLFF. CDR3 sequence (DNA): TGTGCCAGCAGCGGGACTAGCGGGAGGTCCCTGTTCTTC.

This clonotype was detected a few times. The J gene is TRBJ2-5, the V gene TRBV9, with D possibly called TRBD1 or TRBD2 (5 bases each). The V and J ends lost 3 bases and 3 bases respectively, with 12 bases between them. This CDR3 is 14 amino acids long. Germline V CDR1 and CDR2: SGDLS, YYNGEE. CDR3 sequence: CASSDGGGEETQYF. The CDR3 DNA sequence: TGTGCCAGCAGCGATGGGGGTGGGGAAGAGACCCAGTACTTC.

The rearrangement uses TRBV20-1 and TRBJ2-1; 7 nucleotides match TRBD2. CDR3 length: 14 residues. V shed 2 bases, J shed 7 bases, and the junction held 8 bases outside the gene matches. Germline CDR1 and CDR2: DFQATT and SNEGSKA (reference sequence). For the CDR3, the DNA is TGCAGTGCTAGAATGGCGGGAGCTAGGAATGAGCAGTTCTTC. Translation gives CSARMAGARNEQFF.

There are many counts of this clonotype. The CDR3 DNA reads TGTGCCAGCGGGGACAGGGCTAACACCGGGGAGCTGTTTTTT. Translation: CASGDRANTGELFF. The gene calls are TRBV25-1 and TRBJ2-2, with 9 bases aligning to TRBD1. Trimming removed 8 bases from V and 2 bases from J; junction bases left unmatched: 3. The CDR3 has 14 residues. Germline assignment: CDR1 MGHDK and CDR2 SYGVNS.

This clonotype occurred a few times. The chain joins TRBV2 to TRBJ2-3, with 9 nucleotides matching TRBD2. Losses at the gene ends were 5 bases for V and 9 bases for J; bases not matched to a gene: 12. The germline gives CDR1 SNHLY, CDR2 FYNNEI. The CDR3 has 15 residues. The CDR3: CASSTSSGAIGTQYF. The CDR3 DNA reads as TGTGCCAGCAGTACTTCTAGCGGGGCCATAGGAACGCAGTATTTT.

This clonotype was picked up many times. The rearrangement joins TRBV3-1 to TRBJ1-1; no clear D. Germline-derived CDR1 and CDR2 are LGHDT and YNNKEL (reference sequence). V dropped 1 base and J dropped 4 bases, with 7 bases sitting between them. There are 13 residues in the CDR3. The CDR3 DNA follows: TGTGCCAGCAGCCAAGGGGTGGGCACTGAAGCTTTCTTT. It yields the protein CASSQGVGTEAFF.

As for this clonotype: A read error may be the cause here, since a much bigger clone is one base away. CDR3 protein: CASSGNGINRKTYGYTF. The CDR3 region has the DNA TGTGCCAGTAGTGGGAATGGGATAAATCGAAAGACCTATGGCTACACCTTC. The chain uses TRBV19 and TRBJ1-2; no definite D call. Germline loops: CDR1 LNHDA, CDR2 SQIVND (reference sequence). The length of the CDR3 is 17 residues. Trimming shortened V by 5 bases and J by 4 bases, and 23 bases separated the two germline ends.

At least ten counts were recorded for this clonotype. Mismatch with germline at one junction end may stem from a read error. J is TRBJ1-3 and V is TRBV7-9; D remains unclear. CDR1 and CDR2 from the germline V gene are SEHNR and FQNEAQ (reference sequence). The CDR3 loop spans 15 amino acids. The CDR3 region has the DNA TGTGCCAGCAGCCTAGCGTCGGGAATTGGAAACACCATATATTTT. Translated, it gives CASSLASGIGNTIYF. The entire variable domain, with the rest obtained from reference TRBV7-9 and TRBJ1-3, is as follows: DTGVSQNPRHKITKRGQNVTFRCDPISEHNRLYWYRQTLGQGPEFLTYFQNEAQLEKSRLLSDRFSAERPKGSFSTLEIQRTEQGDSAMYLCASSLASGIGNTIYFGEGSWLTVV.

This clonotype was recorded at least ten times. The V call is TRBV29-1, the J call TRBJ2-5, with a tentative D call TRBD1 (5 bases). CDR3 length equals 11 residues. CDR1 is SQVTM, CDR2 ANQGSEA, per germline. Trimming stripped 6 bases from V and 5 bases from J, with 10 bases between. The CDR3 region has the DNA TGCAGCGTGGGGCCCCAGGAGACCCAGTACTTC. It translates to CSVGPQETQYF.

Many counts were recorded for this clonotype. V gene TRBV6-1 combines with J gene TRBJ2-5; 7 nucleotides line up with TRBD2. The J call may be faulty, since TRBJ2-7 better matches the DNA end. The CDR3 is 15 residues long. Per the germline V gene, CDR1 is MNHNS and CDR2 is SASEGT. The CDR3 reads CASSEIDGRALEQYF. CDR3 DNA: TGTGCCAGCAGTGAAATAGATGGGAGGGCCCTCGAGCAGTACTTC.

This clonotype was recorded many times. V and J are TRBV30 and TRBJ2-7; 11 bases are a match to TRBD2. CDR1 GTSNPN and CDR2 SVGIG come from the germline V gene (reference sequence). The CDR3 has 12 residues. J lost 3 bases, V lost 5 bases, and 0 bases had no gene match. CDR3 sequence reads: CAWGTSGYEQYF. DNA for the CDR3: TGTGCCTGGGGGACTAGCGGCTACGAGCAGTACTTC.

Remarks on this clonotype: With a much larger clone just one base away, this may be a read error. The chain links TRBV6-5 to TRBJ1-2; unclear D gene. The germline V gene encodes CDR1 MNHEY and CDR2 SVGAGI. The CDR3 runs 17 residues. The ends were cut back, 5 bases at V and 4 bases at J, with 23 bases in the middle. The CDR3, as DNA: TGTGCCAGCAGTCCAAACTACTCTATGCGAAAGACCTATGGCTACACCTTC. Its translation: CASSPNYSMRKTYGYTF.

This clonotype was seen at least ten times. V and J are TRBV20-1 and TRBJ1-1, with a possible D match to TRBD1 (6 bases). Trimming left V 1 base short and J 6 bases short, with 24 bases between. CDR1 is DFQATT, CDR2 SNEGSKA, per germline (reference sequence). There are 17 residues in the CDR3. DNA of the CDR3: TGCAGTGCTAGAGGGCCCCCCGTTGGACAGACGTTACCTGAAGCTTTCTTT. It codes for CSARGPPVGQTLPEAFF.

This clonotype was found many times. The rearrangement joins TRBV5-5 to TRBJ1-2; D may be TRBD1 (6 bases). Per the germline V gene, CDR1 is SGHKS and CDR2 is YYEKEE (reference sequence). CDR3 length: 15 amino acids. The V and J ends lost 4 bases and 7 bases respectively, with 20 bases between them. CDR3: CASSLGAGAVFGYTF. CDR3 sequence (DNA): TGTGCCAGCAGCCTGGGAGCGGGGGCAGTCTTTGGCTACACCTTC.

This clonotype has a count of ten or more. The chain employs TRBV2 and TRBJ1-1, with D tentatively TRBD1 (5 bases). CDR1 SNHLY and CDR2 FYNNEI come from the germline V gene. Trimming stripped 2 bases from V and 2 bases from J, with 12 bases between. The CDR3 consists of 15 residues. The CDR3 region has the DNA TGTGCCAGCAGTGAAACAGGCAACCGAAACACTGAAGCTTTCTTT. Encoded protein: CASSETGNRNTEAFF.

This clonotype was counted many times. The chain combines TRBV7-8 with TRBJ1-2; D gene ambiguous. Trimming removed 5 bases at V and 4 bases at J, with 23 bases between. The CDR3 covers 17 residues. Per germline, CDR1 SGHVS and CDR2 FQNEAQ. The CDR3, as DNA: TGTGCCAGCAGCGTATCATGGTTTACCCGAAAGACCTATGGCTACACCTTC. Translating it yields CASSVSWFTRKTYGYTF.